A single sample gave rise to the 9 T cell receptor beta chains below, sequenced in a study of T cells in Graves' hyperthyroidism and ophthalmopathy. It was RNA transcripts that yielded the amplified TCR beta CDR3 regions. First-round RT-PCR targeting the TCR CDR3 was performed with the HTBI primer set. Using its own MiXCR run on the multiplex PCR reads, TCRdb lists one record per CDR3 protein. The sample holds about 760,000 distinct CDR3 sequences; around 40% are singletons and the top ten take less than 35%. The specimen sequenced was blood. Receptor source: a woman aged 40 to 50 with Graves' hyperthyroidism.

This clonotype was seen only a few times. This CDR3 reads CASSMRALTNEKLFF. CDR3 DNA sequence: TGTGCCAGTAGTATGCGGGCTCTAACTAATGAAAAACTGTTTTTT. The genes are TRBV19 and TRBJ1-4; D is undetermined. The CDR3 sequence is 15 residues long. Germline CDR1 LNHDA, CDR2 SQIVND (reference sequence). V gave up 3 bases and J gave up 1 base, with 9 bases separating them.

On this clonotype: A much larger clone differs by one base, so this may be a read error. The CDR3 carries no conserved terminal phenylalanine or tryptophan, so it likely arises from a read error. The rearrangement uses TRBV7-8 and TRBJ2-2; D unresolved. Trimming took 5 bases from V and 2 from J, leaving 12 bases between them. The CDR3 runs to 15 residues. In germline, CDR1 is SGHVS, CDR2 FQNEAQ. The CDR3 loop reads CASSRAALNTGELFL. The CDR3 DNA reads TGTGCCAGCAGCCGGGCAGCCCTAAACACCGGGGAGCTGTTTCTT.

This clonotype was seen at least ten times. This chain joins TRBV25-1 and TRBJ1-1; D unclear. CDR1 is MGHDK and CDR2 is SYGVNS in the germline V gene. Trimming stripped 1 base from V and 3 bases from J, with 9 bases between. CDR3 length: 14 amino acids. CDR3 coding DNA: TGTGCCAGCAGTGAATTAATGAGCTACACTGAAGCTTTCTTT. Translating gives CASSELMSYTEAFF. Filled out from reference TRBV25-1 and TRBJ1-1, the complete variable domain reads EADIYQTPRYLVIGTGKKITLECSQTMGHDKMYWYQQDPGMELHLIHYSYGVNSTEKGDLSSESTVSRIRTEHFPLTLESARPSHTSQYLCASSELMSYTEAFFGQGTRLTVV.

The rearrangement uses TRBV12-3 or TRBV12-4 and TRBJ1-2; 8 bases agree with TRBD1. The V and J ends lost 5 bases and 8 bases, in that order; junction bases with no gene match: 7. The CDR3 covers 13 residues. The CDR3 DNA reads TGTGCCAGCAGTATCACAGGGGGAAAGGGCTACACCTTC. Its translation is CASSITGGKGYTF.

This clonotype was counted between two and nine times. The chain recombines TRBV12-3 or TRBV12-4 with TRBJ2-2; TRBD2 aligns across 10 bases. V was clipped by 10 bases and J by 5 bases; unmatched bases: 13. The CDR3 is made up of 16 amino acids. Here the CDR3 DNA reads TGTGCCACCTCACGGCGGCTAGCGGGAGTAACCGGGGAGCTGTTTTTT. Translation gives CATSRRLAGVTGELFF.

This clonotype was seen ten or more times. The rearrangement joins TRBV7-2 to TRBJ1-6; D is unresolved. The CDR3 extends over 13 amino acids. Germline assignment: CDR1 SGHTA and CDR2 FQGNSA. Trimming removed 1 base from V and 9 bases from J, with 7 bases in between. The DNA of the CDR3 is TGTGCCAGCAGCTTAGGCTCGGGTTCACCCCTCCACTTT. It codes for CASSLGSGSPLHF.

The V gene is TRBV7-6, the J gene TRBJ1-1; the match to TRBD1 covers 7 bases. The germline CDR1 and CDR2 sequences are SGHVS and FNYEAQ. The CDR3 length is 16 residues. The ends lost 0 bases at V and 4 bases at J; junction bases unmatched: 8. CDR3 sequence: CASSLARRGGGTEAFF. DNA of the CDR3: TGTGCCAGCAGCTTAGCGCGCAGGGGGGGGGGCACTGAAGCTTTCTTT.

This clonotype was observed a single time. A read error may explain this, as a much larger clone is one base away. The V and J genes are TRBV7-9 and TRBJ1-4, with D possibly matching TRBD1 (5 bases). In germline, CDR1 is SEHNR, CDR2 FQNEAQ (reference sequence). This CDR3 comprises 15 residues. CDR3 in amino acids: CASSWKLTVNEILFF. CDR3 DNA: TGTGCCAGCAGCTGGAAACTGACAGTTAATGAAATACTGTTTTTT.

This clonotype was picked up many times. The chain has TRBV29-1 and TRBJ1-2; 7 positions match TRBD1. The CDR3 is 15 amino acids. Germline V gene lookup returns CDR1 SQVTM and CDR2 ANQGSEA. Trimming cost V 1 base and J 3 bases; bases outside gene matches: 8. The CDR3 region has the DNA TGCAGCGTTGAAGCGACAGGGCAGTCGTACTATGGCTACACCTTC. Amino acids: CSVEATGQSYYGYTF.